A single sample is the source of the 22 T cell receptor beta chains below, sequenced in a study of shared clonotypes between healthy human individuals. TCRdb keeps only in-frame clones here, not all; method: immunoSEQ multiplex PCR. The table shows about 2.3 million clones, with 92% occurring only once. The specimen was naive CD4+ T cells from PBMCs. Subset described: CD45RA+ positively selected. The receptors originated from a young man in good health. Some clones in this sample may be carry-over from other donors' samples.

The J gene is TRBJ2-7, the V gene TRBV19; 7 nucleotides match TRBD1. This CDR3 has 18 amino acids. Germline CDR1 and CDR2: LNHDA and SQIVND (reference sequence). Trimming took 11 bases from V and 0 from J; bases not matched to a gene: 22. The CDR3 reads CAPVWIHGTASGSYEQYF. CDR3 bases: TGTGCCCCTGTGTGGATCCACGGGACAGCCAGTGGCTCCTACGAGCAGTACTTC.

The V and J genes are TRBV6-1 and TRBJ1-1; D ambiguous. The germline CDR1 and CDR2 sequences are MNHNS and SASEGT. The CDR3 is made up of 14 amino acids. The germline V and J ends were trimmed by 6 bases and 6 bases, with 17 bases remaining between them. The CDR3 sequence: CASRPRPGVAEAFF. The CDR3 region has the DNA TGTGCCAGCAGGCCACGGCCGGGAGTCGCTGAAGCTTTCTTT.

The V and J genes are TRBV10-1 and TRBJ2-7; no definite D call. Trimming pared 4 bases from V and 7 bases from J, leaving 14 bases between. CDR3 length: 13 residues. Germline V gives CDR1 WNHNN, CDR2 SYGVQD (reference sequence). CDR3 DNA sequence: TGCGCCAGCAGTGTCCGGTCCTACGGAGAGCAGTACTTC. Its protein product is CASSVRSYGEQYF.

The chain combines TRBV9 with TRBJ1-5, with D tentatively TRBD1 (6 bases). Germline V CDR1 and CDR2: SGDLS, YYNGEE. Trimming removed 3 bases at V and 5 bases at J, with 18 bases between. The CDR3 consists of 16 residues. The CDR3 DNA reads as TGTGCCAGCAGCGCAGGGGACTTTCGCAACTATCAGCCCCAGCATTTT. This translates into CASSAGDFRNYQPQHF.

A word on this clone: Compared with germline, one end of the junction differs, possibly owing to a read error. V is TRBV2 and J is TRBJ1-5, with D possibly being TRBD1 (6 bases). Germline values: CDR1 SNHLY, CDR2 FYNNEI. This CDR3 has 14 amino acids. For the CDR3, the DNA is TGTGCCAGCAGTGAATATATGACAGGCCGGGGGTTTTTTTTT. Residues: CASSEYMTGRGFFF.

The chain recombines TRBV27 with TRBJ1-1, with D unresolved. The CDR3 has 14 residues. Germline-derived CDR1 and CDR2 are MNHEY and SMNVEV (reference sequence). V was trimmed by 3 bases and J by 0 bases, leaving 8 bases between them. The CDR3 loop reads CASSLAFLNTEAFF. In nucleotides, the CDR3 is TGTGCCAGCAGTTTGGCATTCTTGAACACTGAAGCTTTCTTT.

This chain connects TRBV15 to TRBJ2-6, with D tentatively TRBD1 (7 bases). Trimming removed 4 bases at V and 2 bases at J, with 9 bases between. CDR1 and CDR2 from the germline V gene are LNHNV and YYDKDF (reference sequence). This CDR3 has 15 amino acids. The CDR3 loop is CATSTGGTGANVLTF. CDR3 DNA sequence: TGTGCCACCAGCACAGGGGGGACTGGGGCCAACGTCCTGACTTTC.

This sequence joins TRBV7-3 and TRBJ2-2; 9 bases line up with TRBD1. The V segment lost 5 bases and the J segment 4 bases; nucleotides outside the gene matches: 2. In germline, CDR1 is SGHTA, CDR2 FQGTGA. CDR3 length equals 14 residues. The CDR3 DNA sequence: TGTGCCAGCAGCCCGGGACAGGGCACCGGGGAGCTGTTTTTT. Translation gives CASSPGQGTGELFF.

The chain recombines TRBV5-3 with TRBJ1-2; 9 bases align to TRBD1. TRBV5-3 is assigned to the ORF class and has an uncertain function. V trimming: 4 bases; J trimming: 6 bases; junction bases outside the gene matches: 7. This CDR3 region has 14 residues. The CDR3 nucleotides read TGTGCCAGAAGCAGGGACAGGGTTCGACATGGCTACACCTTC. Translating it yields CARSRDRVRHGYTF.

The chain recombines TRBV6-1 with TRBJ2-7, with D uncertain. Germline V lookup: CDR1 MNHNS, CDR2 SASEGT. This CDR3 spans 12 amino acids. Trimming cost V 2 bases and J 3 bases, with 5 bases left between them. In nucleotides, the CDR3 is TGTGCCAGCAGTGAACACGGCTACGAGCAGTACTTC. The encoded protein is CASSEHGYEQYF.

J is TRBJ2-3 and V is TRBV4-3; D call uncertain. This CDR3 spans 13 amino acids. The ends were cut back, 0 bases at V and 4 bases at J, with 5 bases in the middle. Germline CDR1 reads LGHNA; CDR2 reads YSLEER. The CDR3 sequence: CASSQEAADTQYF. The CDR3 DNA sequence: TGCGCCAGCAGCCAAGAGGCGGCAGATACGCAGTATTTT.

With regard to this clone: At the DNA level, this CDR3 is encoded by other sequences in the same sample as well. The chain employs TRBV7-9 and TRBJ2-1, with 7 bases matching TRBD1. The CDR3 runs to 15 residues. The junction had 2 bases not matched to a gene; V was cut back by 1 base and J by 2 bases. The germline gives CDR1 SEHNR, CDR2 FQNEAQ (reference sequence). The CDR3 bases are TGTGCCAGCAGCTTAGTAGGGGGCGCCTACAATGAGCAGTTCTTC. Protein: CASSLVGGAYNEQFF.

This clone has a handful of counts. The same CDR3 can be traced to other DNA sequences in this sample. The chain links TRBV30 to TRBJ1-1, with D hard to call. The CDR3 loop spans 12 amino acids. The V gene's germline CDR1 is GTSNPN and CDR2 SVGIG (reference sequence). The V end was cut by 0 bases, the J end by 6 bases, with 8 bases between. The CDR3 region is CAWSVGGPEAFF. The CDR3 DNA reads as TGTGCCTGGAGTGTAGGAGGGCCTGAAGCTTTCTTT.

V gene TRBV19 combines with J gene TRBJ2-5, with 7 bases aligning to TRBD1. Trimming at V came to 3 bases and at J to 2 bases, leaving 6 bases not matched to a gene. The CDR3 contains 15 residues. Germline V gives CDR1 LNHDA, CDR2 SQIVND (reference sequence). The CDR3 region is CASSIPNRGQETQYF. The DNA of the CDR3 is TGTGCCAGTAGTATCCCAAACAGGGGTCAAGAGACCCAGTACTTC.

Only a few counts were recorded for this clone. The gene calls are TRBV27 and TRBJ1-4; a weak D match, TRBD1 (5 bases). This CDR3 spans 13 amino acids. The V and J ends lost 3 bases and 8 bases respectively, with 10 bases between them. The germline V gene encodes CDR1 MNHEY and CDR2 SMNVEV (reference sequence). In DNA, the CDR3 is TGTGCCAGCAGTTTGCAGGGACGGGAAAAACTGTTTTTT. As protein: CASSLQGREKLFF.

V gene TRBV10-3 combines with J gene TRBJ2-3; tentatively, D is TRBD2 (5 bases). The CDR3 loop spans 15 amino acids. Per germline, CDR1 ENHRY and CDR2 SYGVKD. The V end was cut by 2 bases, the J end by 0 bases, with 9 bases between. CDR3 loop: CAISERESSTDTQYF. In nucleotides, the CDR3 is TGTGCCATCAGTGAGAGGGAGTCTAGCACAGATACGCAGTATTTT.

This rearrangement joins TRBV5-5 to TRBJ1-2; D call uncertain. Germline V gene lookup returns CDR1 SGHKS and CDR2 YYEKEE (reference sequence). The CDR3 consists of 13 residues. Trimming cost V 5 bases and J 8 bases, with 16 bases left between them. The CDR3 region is CASSTGLLQGYTF. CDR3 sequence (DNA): TGTGCCAGCAGTACCGGGCTCCTTCAGGGCTACACCTTC.

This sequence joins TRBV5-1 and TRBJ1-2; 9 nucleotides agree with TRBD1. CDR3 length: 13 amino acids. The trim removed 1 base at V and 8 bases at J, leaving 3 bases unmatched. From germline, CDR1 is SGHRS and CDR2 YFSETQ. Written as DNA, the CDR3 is TGCGCCAGCAGCTTGACAGGGGGCTGGGGCTACACCTTC. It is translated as CASSLTGGWGYTF.

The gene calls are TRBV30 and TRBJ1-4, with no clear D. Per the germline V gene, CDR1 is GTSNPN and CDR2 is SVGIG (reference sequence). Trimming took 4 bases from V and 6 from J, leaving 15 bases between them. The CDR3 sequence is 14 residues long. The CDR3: CAWNDRYLDEKLFF. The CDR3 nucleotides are TGTGCCTGGAATGATAGGTATTTGGATGAAAAACTGTTTTTT.

The CDR3 reads CATETGTKYEQYF. CDR3 sequence (DNA): TGTGCCACCGAAACCGGGACAAAATACGAGCAGTACTTC. The J gene is TRBJ2-7, the V gene TRBV7-9; tentative D call: TRBD1 (6 bases). The CDR3 is 13 residues long. V shed 10 bases and J shed 4 bases, with 17 bases lying between them. CDR1 and CDR2 (germline): SEHNR, FQNEAQ (reference sequence).

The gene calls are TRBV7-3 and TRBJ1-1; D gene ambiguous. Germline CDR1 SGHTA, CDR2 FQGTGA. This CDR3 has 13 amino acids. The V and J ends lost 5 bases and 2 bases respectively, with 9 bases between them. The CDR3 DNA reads TGTGCCAGCAGCGTACTTTCCAACACTGAAGCTTTCTTT. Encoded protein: CASSVLSNTEAFF. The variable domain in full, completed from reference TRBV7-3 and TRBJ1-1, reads GAGVSQTPSNKVTEKGKYVELRCDPISGHTALYWYRQSLGQGPEFLIYFQGTGAADDSGLPNDRFFAVRPEGSVSTLKIQRTERGDSAVYLCASSVLSNTEAFFGQGTRLTVV.

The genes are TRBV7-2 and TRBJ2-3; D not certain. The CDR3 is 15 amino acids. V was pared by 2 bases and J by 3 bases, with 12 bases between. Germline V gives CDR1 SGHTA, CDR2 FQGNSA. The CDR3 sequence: CASSLSPPGTDTQYF. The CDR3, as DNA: TGTGCCAGCAGCTTAAGCCCCCCTGGGACAGATACGCAGTATTTT.